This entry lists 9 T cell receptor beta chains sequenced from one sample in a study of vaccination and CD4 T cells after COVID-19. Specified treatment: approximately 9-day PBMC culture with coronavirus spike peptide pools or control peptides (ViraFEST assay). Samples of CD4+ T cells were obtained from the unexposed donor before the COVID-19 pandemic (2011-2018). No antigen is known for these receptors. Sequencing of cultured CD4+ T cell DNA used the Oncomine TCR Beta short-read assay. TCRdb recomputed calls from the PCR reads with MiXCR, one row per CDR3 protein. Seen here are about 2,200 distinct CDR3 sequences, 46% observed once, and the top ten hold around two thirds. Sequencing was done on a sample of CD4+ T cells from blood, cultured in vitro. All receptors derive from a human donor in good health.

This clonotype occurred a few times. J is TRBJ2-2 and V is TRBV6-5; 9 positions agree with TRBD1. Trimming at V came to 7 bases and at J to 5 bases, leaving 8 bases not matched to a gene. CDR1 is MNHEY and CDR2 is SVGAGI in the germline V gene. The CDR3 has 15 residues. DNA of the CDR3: TGTGCCAGCACTTATACAGGGGGCCGGACCGGGGAGCTGTTTTTT. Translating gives CASTYTGGRTGELFF.

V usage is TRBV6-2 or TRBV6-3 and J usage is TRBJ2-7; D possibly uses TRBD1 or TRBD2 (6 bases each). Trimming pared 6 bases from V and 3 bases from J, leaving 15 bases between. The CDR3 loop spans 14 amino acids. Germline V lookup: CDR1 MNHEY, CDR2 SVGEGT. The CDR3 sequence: CASSRGGIYYEQYF. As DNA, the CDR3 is TGTGCCAGCAGCCGAGGGGGGATTTACTACGAGCAGTACTTC.

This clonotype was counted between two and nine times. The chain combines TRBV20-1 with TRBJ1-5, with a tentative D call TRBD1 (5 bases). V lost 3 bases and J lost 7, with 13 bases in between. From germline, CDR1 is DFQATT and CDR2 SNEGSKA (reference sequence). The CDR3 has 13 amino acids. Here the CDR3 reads CSASTRVRQPQHF. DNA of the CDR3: TGCAGTGCTAGCACCAGGGTAAGGCAGCCCCAGCATTTT.

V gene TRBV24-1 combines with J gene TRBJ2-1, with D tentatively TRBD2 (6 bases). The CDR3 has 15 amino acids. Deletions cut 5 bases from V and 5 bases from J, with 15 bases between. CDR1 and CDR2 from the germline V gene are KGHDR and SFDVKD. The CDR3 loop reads CATSGGLRGDNEQFF. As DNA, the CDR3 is TGTGCCACCAGTGGGGGACTCCGGGGTGACAATGAGCAGTTCTTC.

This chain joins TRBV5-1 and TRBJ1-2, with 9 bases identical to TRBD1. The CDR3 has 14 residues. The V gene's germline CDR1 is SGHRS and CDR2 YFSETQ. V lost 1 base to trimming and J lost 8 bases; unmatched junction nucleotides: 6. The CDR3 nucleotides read TGCGCCAGCAGCTTGACAGGGGGCGGTTTGGGCTACACCTTC. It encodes CASSLTGGGLGYTF.

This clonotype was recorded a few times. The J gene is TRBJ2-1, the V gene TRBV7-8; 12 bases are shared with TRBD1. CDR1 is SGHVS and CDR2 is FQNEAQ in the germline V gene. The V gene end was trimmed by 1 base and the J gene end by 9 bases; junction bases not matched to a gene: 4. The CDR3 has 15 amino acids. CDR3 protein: CASSLGDRGLGEQFF. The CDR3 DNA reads TGTGCCAGCAGCTTAGGGGACAGGGGGCTGGGTGAGCAGTTCTTC.

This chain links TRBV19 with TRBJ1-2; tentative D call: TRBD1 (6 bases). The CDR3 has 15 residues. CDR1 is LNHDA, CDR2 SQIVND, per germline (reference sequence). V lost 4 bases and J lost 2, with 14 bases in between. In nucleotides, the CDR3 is TGTGCCAGTAGTAATTACCATCAGGGGAACTATGGCTACACCTTC. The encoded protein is CASSNYHQGNYGYTF. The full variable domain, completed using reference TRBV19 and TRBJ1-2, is DGGITQSPKYLFRKEGQNVTLSCEQNLNHDAMYWYRQDPGQGLRLIYYSQIVNDFQKGDIAEGYSVSREKKESFPLTVTSAQKNPTAFYLCASSNYHQGNYGYTFGSGTRLTVV.

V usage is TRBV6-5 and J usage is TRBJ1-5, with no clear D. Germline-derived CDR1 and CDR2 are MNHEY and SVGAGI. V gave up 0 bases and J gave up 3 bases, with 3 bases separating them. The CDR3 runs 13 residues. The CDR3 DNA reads TGTGCCAGCAGTTACTCGAACAATCAGCCCCAGCATTTT. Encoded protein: CASSYSNNQPQHF.

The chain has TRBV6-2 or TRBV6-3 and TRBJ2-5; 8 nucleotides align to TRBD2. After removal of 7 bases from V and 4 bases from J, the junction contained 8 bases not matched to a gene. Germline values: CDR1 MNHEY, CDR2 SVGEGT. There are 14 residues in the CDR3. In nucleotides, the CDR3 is TGTGCCAGCATCGAGACTAGCGTGGGAGAGACCCAGTACTTC. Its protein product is CASIETSVGETQYF.